This passage covers 30 T cell receptor beta chains from one sample sequenced in a study of blood T cell repertoires in COVID-19. Produced via immunoSEQ multiplex PCR; TCRdb's table is partial and in-frame only. The table lists roughly 25,000 clones, about 72% of them singletons. The sample taken for sequencing was peripheral blood. These receptors came from a woman of 80 years or more with acute or convalescent COVID-19.

The chain links TRBV3-1 (or the pseudogene TRBV3-2) to TRBJ1-5; D remains unclear. CDR3 length: 13 residues. Deletions cut 0 bases from V and 4 bases from J, with 4 bases between. CDR1 is LGHDT, CDR2 YNNKEL, per germline (reference sequence). In DNA, the CDR3 is TGTGCCAGCAGCCAAGATCTTAATCAGCCCCAGCATTTT. Its protein product is CASSQDLNQPQHF.

CDR3 in DNA: TGTGCCAGCAGTTCCCAGGAAGGCACTGAAGCTTTCTTT. Residues: CASSSQEGTEAFF. This chain joins TRBV2 and TRBJ1-1; D is unclear. V lost 5 bases, J lost 4 bases, and 11 bases lay in between. Germline values: CDR1 SNHLY, CDR2 FYNNEI. The CDR3 extends over 13 amino acids.

The chain couples TRBV3-1 (or the pseudogene TRBV3-2) to TRBJ2-5; 8 bases align to TRBD1. This CDR3 is 17 amino acids long. CDR1 and CDR2 from the germline V gene are LGHDT and YNNKEL (reference sequence). Trimming cost V 0 bases and J 3 bases; bases outside gene matches: 9. The CDR3 DNA reads TGTGCCAGCAGCCAAGATCTCGCAGGGGGCGGGGAAGAGACCCAGTACTTC. This encodes CASSQDLAGGGEETQYF.

The gene calls are TRBV12-5 and TRBJ2-2; TRBD1 matches at 8 bases. V was pared by 2 bases and J by 5 bases, with 7 bases of the junction left unmatched. The CDR3 runs 16 residues. Germline-derived CDR1 and CDR2 are LGHNT and FRNRAP. The chain's CDR3 is CASGLPGQGRTGELFF. CDR3 nucleotides: TGTGCTAGTGGTTTGCCCGGACAGGGAAGGACCGGGGAGCTGTTTTTT.

The table lists this clone with a few counts. The CDR3 sequence is CASSSGREGYSPLHF. The CDR3 DNA reads TGCGCCAGCAGCTCGGGGCGGGAAGGATATTCACCCCTCCACTTT. The chain is built from TRBV5-1 and TRBJ1-6; TRBD1 is a possible D gene (5 bases). The ends were cut back, 3 bases at V and 8 bases at J, with 15 bases in the middle. Per germline, CDR1 SGHRS and CDR2 YFSETQ. The CDR3 loop spans 15 amino acids.

The V call is TRBV7-9, the J call TRBJ2-5; 10 positions match TRBD2. Trimming at V came to 6 bases and at J to 3 bases, leaving 4 bases not matched to a gene. The germline V gene encodes CDR1 SEHNR and CDR2 FQNEAQ (reference sequence). The CDR3 runs to 14 residues. CDR3 coding DNA: TGTGCCAGCAGACTCGGACTAGCGGAAGAGACCCAGTACTTC. Translation: CASRLGLAEETQYF.

This clone has only one observation. The chain recombines TRBV5-1 with TRBJ1-3; D uncertain. The CDR3 is 14 amino acids. Germline V CDR1 and CDR2: SGHRS, YFSETQ. Trimming pared 4 bases from V and 0 bases from J, leaving 8 bases between. In nucleotides, the CDR3 is TGCGCCAGCAGCGAGTACCTCTCTGGAAACACCATATATTTT. It specifies CASSEYLSGNTIYF.

This clone was found a few times. The J gene is TRBJ2-1, the V gene TRBV4-1, with 9 positions matching TRBD2. CDR1 is MGHRA, CDR2 YSYEKL, per germline. This CDR3 has 17 residues. The trim removed 1 base at V and 1 base at J, leaving 5 bases unmatched. The DNA of the CDR3 is TGCGCCAGCAGCCAAGTTCCAGCGGGGGGTTCCTACAATGAGCAGTTCTTC. Translating gives CASSQVPAGGSYNEQFF.

The gene calls are TRBV6-5 and TRBJ2-3; D is perhaps TRBD1 (5 bases). This CDR3 is 14 amino acids long. Trimming took off 2 bases at V and 4 bases at J, with 10 bases between the two ends. Germline CDR1 reads MNHEY; CDR2 reads SVGAGI. This CDR3 is CASSYRSGSDTQYF. The CDR3 bases are TGTGCCAGCAGTTACCGCTCAGGGTCAGATACGCAGTATTTT.

This chain uses TRBV7-2 with TRBJ2-2, with 9 bases matching TRBD1. The CDR3 loop spans 16 amino acids. CDR1 is SGHTA, CDR2 FQGNSA, per germline. V was clipped by 4 bases and J by 3 bases; unmatched bases: 6. DNA of the CDR3: TGTGCCAGCAGCTCAGGGACAGGGCAGGACACCGGGGAGCTGTTTTTT. It translates to CASSSGTGQDTGELFF.

This clone was counted a few times. The chain links TRBV21-1 to TRBJ2-5; the table names TRBD2, a call not compared with the DNA. TRBV21-1 is an annotated pseudogene. This CDR3 comprises 17 residues. In nucleotides, the CDR3 is TGTGCCAGCAGCGCAGTCAGGACTAGCGGGAGGCAAGAGACCCAGTACTTC. This gives the protein CASSAVRTSGRQETQYF.

This clone was detected once. V gene TRBV12-5 combines with J gene TRBJ2-1; D gene ambiguous. V shed 5 bases and J shed 8 bases, with 16 bases lying between them. From germline, CDR1 is LGHNT and CDR2 FRNRAP. CDR3 length: 14 residues. The CDR3 protein is CASGLTRRSDEQFF. CDR3 sequence (DNA): TGTGCTAGTGGTCTGACCCGTAGGAGCGATGAGCAGTTCTTC.

This chain connects TRBV18 to TRBJ1-4; the D gene is possibly TRBD1 (6 bases). The germline V gene encodes CDR1 KGHSH and CDR2 LQKENI. The CDR3 is made up of 14 amino acids. V was trimmed by 4 bases and J by 1 base, leaving 7 bases between them. The CDR3 DNA sequence: TGTGCCAGCTCACTCAGGGGAACTAATGAAAAACTGTTTTTT. Translating gives CASSLRGTNEKLFF.

In this sample, this clone turned up once. V and J are TRBV19 and TRBJ2-1; D perhaps matches TRBD2 (6 bases). Between the trimmed V and J ends, which lost 1 base and 4 bases, there was a span of 8 bases. The CDR3 is 14 residues long. Germline V gene lookup returns CDR1 LNHDA and CDR2 SQIVND (reference sequence). CDR3 DNA sequence: TGTGCCAGTAGTATAGCGGGAGAGTACAATGAGCAGTTCTTC. It encodes CASSIAGEYNEQFF.

The J gene is TRBJ1-1, the V gene TRBV2; D is undetermined. Germline lookup yields CDR1 SNHLY and CDR2 FYNNEI. This CDR3 region has 13 residues. The V end lost 5 bases, the J end lost 2 bases, and 9 bases lay between the germline ends. The CDR3 protein is CASSTDYNTEAFF. DNA for the CDR3: TGTGCCAGCAGTACAGATTACAACACTGAAGCTTTCTTT.

V is TRBV2 and J is TRBJ1-1; possibly TRBD1 for D (6 bases). The CDR3 totals 14 residues. Trimming left V 5 bases short and J 0 bases short, with 10 bases between. CDR1 SNHLY and CDR2 FYNNEI come from the germline V gene. In DNA, the CDR3 is TGTGCCAGCAGTACACAGGGAATGAACACTGAAGCTTTCTTT. It is translated as CASSTQGMNTEAFF. Together with reference TRBV2 and TRBJ1-1, the CDR3 gives the full variable domain: EPEVTQTPSHQVTQMGQEVILRCVPISNHLYFYWYRQILGQKVEFLVSFYNNEISEKSEIFDDQFSVERPDGSNFTLKIRSTKLEDSAMYFCASSTQGMNTEAFFGQGTRLTVV.

The rearrangement uses TRBV12-3 or TRBV12-4 and TRBJ2-3; weak D call: TRBD2 (5 bases). Trimming took off 6 bases at V and 3 bases at J, with 10 bases between the two ends. The CDR3 is 13 residues long. The CDR3 here is CASSLQRTDTQYF. Here the CDR3 DNA reads TGTGCCAGCAGCCTCCAGCGGACAGATACGCAGTATTTT.

The chain couples TRBV29-1 to TRBJ1-2; maybe TRBD1 (6 bases). The CDR3 loop spans 12 amino acids. CDR1 and CDR2 (germline): SQVTM, ANQGSEA. Deletions cut 6 bases from V and 5 bases from J, with 13 bases between. CDR3 loop: CSVGGQGYGYTF. The CDR3 bases are TGCAGCGTAGGGGGTCAGGGGTATGGCTACACCTTC.

The chain links TRBV5-4 to TRBJ1-2, with TRBD1 matching 9 bases. With 3 bases clipped from V and 3 bases from J, the junction kept 6 bases outside the gene matches. This CDR3 region has 15 residues. Germline lookup yields CDR1 SGHNT and CDR2 YYREEE (reference sequence). The CDR3 sequence is CASSSGGQGDYGYTF. The CDR3 DNA follows: TGTGCCAGCAGCTCTGGGGGACAGGGCGACTATGGCTACACCTTC.

There are a few counts of this clone. The chain recombines TRBV7-2 with TRBJ1-2; D may be TRBD1 (5 bases). The CDR3 extends over 15 amino acids. CDR1 is SGHTA, CDR2 FQGNSA, per germline. The V and J ends lost 4 bases and 4 bases respectively, with 16 bases between them. The DNA for the CDR3 is TGTGCCAGCAGCTATAAGGGGCAAGATGGCTATGGCTACACCTTC. It yields the protein CASSYKGQDGYGYTF.

This clone was seen only a few times. This chain connects TRBV6-5 to TRBJ1-1; D remains ambiguous. Per the germline V gene, CDR1 is MNHEY and CDR2 is SVGAGI. Trimming took 8 bases from V and 6 from J, leaving 19 bases between them. This CDR3 has 14 residues. The CDR3 bases are TGTGCCAGCTATCCTACCGGGTGGGTACCTGAAGCTTTCTTT. Amino acids: CASYPTGWVPEAFF.

V usage is TRBV27 and J usage is TRBJ1-2; 9 bases match TRBD1. The CDR3 length is 15 residues. CDR1 is MNHEY, CDR2 SMNVEV, per germline (reference sequence). With V trimmed by 2 bases and J by 4 bases, 5 bases remained unmatched. CDR3 DNA: TGTGCCAGCAGTTTAAGACAGGGGGGCCGCTATGGCTACACCTTC. It translates to CASSLRQGGRYGYTF.

Here the CDR3 reads CASTGQGGTDTQYF. The CDR3 nucleotides are TGTGCTAGTACCGGACAGGGGGGTACAGATACGCAGTATTTT. The chain joins TRBV12-5 to TRBJ2-3; 10 positions agree with TRBD1. Germline V CDR1 and CDR2: LGHNT, FRNRAP. The CDR3 contains 14 residues. J lost 3 bases, V lost 8 bases, and 5 bases had no gene match.

The chain is built from TRBV5-1 and TRBJ2-4; maybe TRBD2 (7 bases). V was clipped by 3 bases and J by 5 bases, with 12 bases between them. Germline-derived CDR1 and CDR2 are SGHRS and YFSETQ. CDR3 size: 14 residues. The CDR3 DNA reads TGCGCCAGCAGCTCTCAGGGGAGGGAAAACATTCAGTACTTC. It encodes CASSSQGRENIQYF.

This clone was detected only a few times. The chain is built from TRBV6-5 and TRBJ1-4; 7 positions match TRBD1. CDR3 length: 15 residues. Germline V gives CDR1 MNHEY, CDR2 SVGAGI. V lost 5 bases, J lost 6 bases, and 9 bases stayed unmatched. Here the CDR3 DNA reads TGTGCCAGCAGTCTACAGGGGAAGTCCGATGAAAAACTGTTTTTT. This encodes CASSLQGKSDEKLFF.

The V call is TRBV30, the J call TRBJ1-5, with a possible D match to TRBD1 (5 bases). This CDR3 contains 13 residues. Trimming left V 0 bases short and J 5 bases short, with 8 bases between. The germline V gene has CDR1 GTSNPN and CDR2 SVGIG (reference sequence). CDR3 protein: CAWSVSRDQPQHF. The CDR3 coding sequence is TGTGCCTGGAGTGTAAGCAGGGATCAGCCCCAGCATTTT.

This clone has a handful of counts. This chain connects TRBV28 to TRBJ1-1; 7 bases align to TRBD1. CDR3 length equals 14 residues. The trim removed 6 bases at V and 6 bases at J, leaving 10 bases unmatched. Germline CDR1 is MDHEN and CDR2 is SYDVKM. This CDR3 reads CASRTGVGYPEAFF. CDR3 nucleotide sequence: TGTGCCAGCAGAACAGGGGTTGGGTACCCTGAAGCTTTCTTT.

The rearrangement uses TRBV30 and TRBJ2-7, with 7 bases fitting TRBD1. With V trimmed by 2 bases and J by 2 bases, 3 bases remained unmatched. Per the germline V gene, CDR1 is GTSNPN and CDR2 is SVGIG (reference sequence). This CDR3 spans 13 amino acids. The CDR3 sequence: CAWSPGQAYEQYF. The CDR3 bases are TGTGCCTGGAGTCCCGGACAGGCCTACGAGCAGTACTTC.

The table lists this clone with a few counts. This chain uses TRBV10-3 with TRBJ2-7; 9 nucleotides align to TRBD1. The junction had 6 bases not matched to a gene; V was cut back by 5 bases and J by 4 bases. The CDR3 runs 14 residues. Germline-derived CDR1 and CDR2 are ENHRY and SYGVKD. This CDR3 is CAISSGTGSYEQYF. DNA for the CDR3: TGTGCCATCAGTTCCGGGACAGGGAGTTACGAGCAGTACTTC.

The CDR3 protein is CASSQDTRNEKLFF. The CDR3 nucleotides read TGTGCCAGCAGCCAAGATACCAGGAATGAAAAACTGTTTTTT. V usage is TRBV3-1 (or the pseudogene TRBV3-2) and J usage is TRBJ1-4, with D uncertain. V lost 0 bases to trimming and J lost 5 bases, with 7 bases between them. Germline CDR1 reads LGHDT; CDR2 reads YNNKEL (reference sequence). The CDR3 sequence is 14 residues long.